This T cell receptor (beta chain) is from a study of T-cell memory formation after mild COVID-19. 5'RACE primed at constant segments yielded TCR alpha and TCR beta cDNA libraries bearing sample barcodes and UMIs. MiXCR, applied by TCRdb to the 5' RACE reads, yields one record per CDR3 protein. Among around 410,000 distinct CDR3 sequences listed, 20% to 30% were seen once. General study findings and limits: Contracting clones from day 15 to 85 showed balanced CD4/CD8; later expanders favored CD4+. Some responding clones appeared in pre-infection memory, suggesting cross-reactive memory joined.

Trimming shortened V by 7 bases and J by 7 bases, and 29 bases separated the two germline ends. This CDR3 is 18 amino acids long. Germline CDR1 and CDR2: KGHDR and SFDVKD. This clonotype was picked up a small number of times. Its matching antigen is unknown. J is TRBJ2-3 and V is TRBV24-1, with D tentatively TRBD2 (6 bases). The sequence derives from an adult woman who had mild COVID-19 (a few samples of this study predate the infection). Cell type and time point are not known. The sequenced sample was PBMCs or a T cell subset sorted from them (not recorded which). In DNA, the CDR3 is TGTGCCACCAGCGATGGATCAGCTAGCGCCCAAAGGGGCCATACGCAGTATTTT. It is translated as CATSDGSASAQRGHTQYF.